A selection of T cell receptor beta chains follows, all from one sample in a study of blood T cell repertoires in COVID-19. Clones were read by immunoSEQ multiplex PCR, and TCRdb kept only the in-frame ones, dropping some. The repertoire holds 300,000 to 350,000 clones, with about 90% as singletons. Input material: peripheral blood. These receptors were obtained from a young man with active or convalescent COVID-19. The CDR3 runs from the conserved cysteine through the conserved F or W. D genes are given only for firm matches. Clone size is given for some rows only: seen once, a few or many times, or a class if the clone is expanded.

>.|TRBJ2-6|TRBD2|TRBV18|18
CASSSRTSDSSGANVLTF
TGTGCCAGCTCAAGTCGGACTAGCGACAGCTCTGGGGCCAACGTCCTGACTTTC
>.|TRBJ2-7|TRBD1|TRBV10-3|18
CAISEPDRGRLGQYKQYF
TGTGCCATCAGTGAACCGGACAGGGGGCGACTAGGACAATACAAGCAGTACTTC
>.|TRBJ2-5|TRBD2|TRBV2|16
CASSDGTSVSKETQYF
TGTGCCAGCAGTGATGGGACTAGCGTAAGCAAGGAGACCCAGTACTTC
>.|TRBJ1-1|TRBD1|TRBV7-2|17
CASSQGQGVGYRSEAFF
TGTGCCAGCAGCCAGGGACAGGGGGTCGGGTATCGCTCTGAAGCTTTCTTT
>.|TRBJ1-1|.|TRBV20-1|13
CSASRPGGLEAFF
TGCAGTGCTAGTCGACCGGGAGGTCTTGAAGCTTTCTTT
>once|TRBJ2-6|.|TRBV6-5|16
CASSYHAGSGANVLTF
TGTGCCAGCAGTTATCATGCGGGGAGCGGGGCCAACGTCCTGACTTTC
>.|TRBJ1-1|.|TRBV6-5|14
CASSYLAGNTEAFF
TGTGCCAGCAGTTACCTGGCTGGGAACACTGAAGCTTTCTTT
>.|TRBJ1-4|.|TRBV21-1|21
CASSKVFLGQGRVKANEKLFF
TGTGCCAGCAGCAAAGTATTCCTCGGACAGGGGCGGGTGAAGGCTAATGAAAAACTGTTTTTT
>.|TRBJ2-1|.|TRBV5-6|15
CATRRGLSSYNEQFF
TGTGCCACAAGGCGAGGACTAAGCTCCTACAATGAGCAGTTCTTC
>.|TRBJ2-3|.|TRBV5-1|14
CASSSRGGTDTQYF
TGCGCCAGCAGCTCCAGGGGCGGCACAGATACGCAGTATTTT
>once|TRBJ2-2|TRBD1|TRBV27|15
CASSFGTALAGELFF
TGTGCCAGCAGTTTCGGGACAGCTCTCGCCGGGGAGCTGTTTTTT
>.|TRBJ2-1|TRBD2|TRBV9|16
CASSVGGGSRWGEQFF
TGTGCCAGCAGCGTAGGCGGGGGGTCCCGATGGGGTGAGCAGTTCTTC
>few|TRBJ2-1|TRBD2|TRBV5-5|17
CASSDAWGAGKIYEQFF
TGTGCCAGCAGCGATGCATGGGGAGCGGGGAAAATCTATGAGCAGTTCTTC
>.|TRBJ2-1|TRBD1|TRBV5-1|15
CASSSGQVYYNEQFF
TGCGCCAGCAGCTCGGGACAGGTTTACTACAATGAGCAGTTCTTC
>.|TRBJ2-2|TRBD1|TRBV7-9|16
CASRGQGAVNTGELFF
TGTGCCAGCAGGGGACAGGGGGCCGTGAACACCGGGGAGCTGTTTTTT
>.|TRBJ2-7|.|TRBV4-1|14
CASSQDRATYEQYF
TGCGCCAGCAGCCAAGACAGGGCCACCTACGAGCAGTACTTC
>.|TRBJ2-1|TRBD2|TRBV19|17
CASSMRGGSGRGNEQFF
TGTGCCAGTAGTATGCGGGGTGGGAGCGGGAGGGGAAATGAGCAGTTCTTC
>.|TRBJ2-7|.|TRBV13|13
CASSLGASYEQYF
TGTGCCAGCAGCTTAGGGGCCTCCTACGAGCAGTACTTC
>.|TRBJ2-7|TRBD1|TRBV23-1|17
CASSRQRGQGVSYEQYF
TGCGCCAGCAGTCGACAAAGGGGGCAGGGGGTCTCCTACGAGCAGTACTTC
>.|TRBJ1-2|.|TRBV7-9|16
CASSLEGVGDLWGYTF
TGTGCCAGCAGCTTAGAAGGCGTCGGAGACTTATGGGGCTACACCTTC
>.|TRBJ2-7|.|TRBV5-1|13
CASSNGRSYEQYF
TGCGCCAGCAGCAACGGGAGATCCTACGAGCAGTACTTC
>few|TRBJ1-1|.|TRBV3-1/TRBV3-2|14
CASSHLRRSAEAFF
TGTGCCAGCAGCCATTTGAGGCGGTCGGCTGAAGCTTTCTTT
>.|TRBJ2-5|TRBD1|TRBV2|14
CASSDPTGEETQYF
TGTGCCAGCAGTGATCCGACAGGGGAGGAGACCCAGTACTTC
>.|TRBJ2-7|TRBD1|TRBV6-6|14
CASRMGQGTYEQYF
TGTGCCAGCAGAATGGGACAGGGGACCTACGAGCAGTACTTC
>.|TRBJ1-5|.|TRBV19|14
CASSIYASNQPQHF
TGTGCCAGTAGTATCTATGCGAGCAATCAGCCCCAGCATTTT
>.|TRBJ1-2|TRBD1|TRBV25-1|16
CASSEFQGGGSYGYTF
TGTGCCAGCAGTGAATTCCAAGGGGGCGGAAGCTATGGCTACACCTTC
>.|TRBJ2-5|TRBD2|TRBV5-1|14
CASSSEGLAGTQYF
TGCGCCAGCAGCTCCGAGGGACTAGCTGGGACCCAGTACTTC
>few|TRBJ2-7|.|TRBV6-5|15
CASSFESLLFYEQYF
TGTGCCAGCAGCTTCGAGAGCCTCCTCTTCTACGAGCAGTACTTC
>few|TRBJ1-1|.|TRBV27|16
CASSLDRVSGNTEAFF
TGTGCCAGCAGTTTAGATCGAGTTTCGGGAAACACTGAAGCTTTCTTT
>.|TRBJ2-5|TRBD1|TRBV28|17
CASSSPGGQGGGETQYF
TGTGCCAGCAGTTCCCCTGGTGGACAGGGCGGAGGAGAGACCCAGTACTTC
>.|TRBJ2-2|TRBD1|TRBV19|14
CASKGAANTGELFF
TGTGCCAGTAAGGGGGCCGCGAACACCGGGGAGCTGTTTTTT
>.|TRBJ2-6|.|TRBV2|16
CASRTGQRSGANVLTF
TGTGCCAGCCGGACGGGACAAAGATCTGGGGCCAACGTCCTGACTTTC
>few|TRBJ1-2|.|TRBV12-3/TRBV12-4|12
CASSPNRVFYTF
TGTGCCAGCAGTCCTAACAGGGTTTTCTACACCTTC
>.|TRBJ1-3|.|TRBV5-1|19
CASSLEFGGRGYSGNTIYF
TGCGCCAGCAGCTTGGAATTCGGGGGAAGAGGGTACTCTGGAAACACCATATATTTT
>.|TRBJ1-6|TRBD1|TRBV7-2|17
CASSLGGQGVRNSPLHF
TGTGCCAGCAGCTTAGGGGGACAGGGGGTACGGAATTCACCCCTCCACTTT
>once|TRBJ2-7|TRBD2|TRBV19|13
CASSAGTSGSRYF
TGTGCCAGTAGTGCTGGGACTAGCGGGAGCCGGTACTTC
>once|TRBJ2-7|TRBD2|TRBV13|18
CASSLERTGLAGGYEQYF
TGTGCCAGCAGCTTAGAACGGACTGGACTAGCGGGAGGTTACGAGCAGTACTTC
>once|TRBJ2-5|.|TRBV7-2|14
CASSLVAGRETQYF
TGTGCCAGCAGCTTAGTAGCAGGGAGGGAGACCCAGTACTTC
>.|TRBJ2-5|TRBD2|TRBV4-2|19
CASSQILPIAGTLGETQYF
TGTGCCAGCAGCCAAATACTCCCGATAGCGGGAACCTTAGGAGAGACCCAGTACTTC
>.|TRBJ2-2|TRBD2|TRBV7-6|16
CATTERGRVESGELFF
TGTGCCACCACAGAACGCGGGAGGGTGGAGTCCGGGGAGCTGTTTTTT
>few|TRBJ1-2|.|TRBV13|15
CASSLGHGGNYGYTF
TGTGCCAGCAGCTTAGGCCATGGAGGGAACTATGGCTACACCTTC
>.|TRBJ2-2|TRBD2|TRBV7-3|15
CASSELAGNTGELFF
TGTGCCAGCAGTGAACTAGCGGGAAACACCGGGGAGCTGTTTTTT
>.|TRBJ2-4|.|TRBV19|12
CASSIQGGIQYF
TGTGCCAGTAGTATACAGGGTGGCATTCAGTACTTC